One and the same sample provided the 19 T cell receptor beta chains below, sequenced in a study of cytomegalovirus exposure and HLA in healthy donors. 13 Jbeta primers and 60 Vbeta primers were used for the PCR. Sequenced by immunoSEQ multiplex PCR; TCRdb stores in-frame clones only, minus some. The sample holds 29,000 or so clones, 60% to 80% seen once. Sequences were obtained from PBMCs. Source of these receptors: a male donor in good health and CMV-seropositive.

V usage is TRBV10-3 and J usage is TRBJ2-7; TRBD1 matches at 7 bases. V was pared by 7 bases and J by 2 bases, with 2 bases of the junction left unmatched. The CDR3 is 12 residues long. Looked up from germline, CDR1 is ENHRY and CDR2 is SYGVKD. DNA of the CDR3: TGTGCCATCATGGGACAGACCTACGAGCAGTACTTC. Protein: CAIMGQTYEQYF.

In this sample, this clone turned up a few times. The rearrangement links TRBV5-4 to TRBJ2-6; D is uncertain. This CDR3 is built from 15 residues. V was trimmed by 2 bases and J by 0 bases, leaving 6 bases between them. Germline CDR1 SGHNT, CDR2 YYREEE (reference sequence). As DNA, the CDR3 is TGTGCCAGCAGCTTTGCAGGCTCTGGGGCCAACGTCCTGACTTTC. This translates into CASSFAGSGANVLTF.

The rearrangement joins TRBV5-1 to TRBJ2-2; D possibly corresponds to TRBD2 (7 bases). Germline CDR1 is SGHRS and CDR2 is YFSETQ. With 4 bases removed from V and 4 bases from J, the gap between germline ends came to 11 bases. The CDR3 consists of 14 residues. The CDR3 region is CASSVGGVTGELFF. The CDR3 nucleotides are TGCGCCAGCAGCGTAGGGGGGGTCACCGGGGAGCTGTTTTTT.

In DNA, the CDR3 is TGTGCCAGCAGTGAGACAACCACAGGGCCAGGCTACACCTTC. Translated: CASSETTTGPGYTF. This chain joins TRBV2 and TRBJ1-2, with a possible D match to TRBD1 (6 bases). Germline V CDR1 and CDR2: SNHLY, FYNNEI. Trimming removed 3 bases from V and 8 bases from J, with 16 bases in between. The CDR3 consists of 14 residues. Full variable domain (missing parts from reference TRBV2 and TRBJ1-2): EPEVTQTPSHQVTQMGQEVILRCVPISNHLYFYWYRQILGQKVEFLVSFYNNEISEKSEIFDDQFSVERPDGSNFTLKIRSTKLEDSAMYFCASSETTTGPGYTFGSGTRLTVV.

The CDR3 here is CASSLMGDETQYF. In nucleotides, the CDR3 is TGCGCCAGCAGCTTGATGGGAGACGAGACCCAGTACTTC. The chain recombines TRBV5-1 with TRBJ2-5; possible D gene TRBD2, 5 bases. The V gene lost 1 base and the J gene lost 5 bases, with 9 bases spanning the gap. The CDR3 totals 13 residues. Germline values: CDR1 SGHRS, CDR2 YFSETQ.

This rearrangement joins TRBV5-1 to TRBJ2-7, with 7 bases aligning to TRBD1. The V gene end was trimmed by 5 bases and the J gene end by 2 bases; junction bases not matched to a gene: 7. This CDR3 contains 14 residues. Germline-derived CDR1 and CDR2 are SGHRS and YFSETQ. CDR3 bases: TGCGCCAGCAGTGGGGACAGTGATACCTACGAGCAGTACTTC. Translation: CASSGDSDTYEQYF.

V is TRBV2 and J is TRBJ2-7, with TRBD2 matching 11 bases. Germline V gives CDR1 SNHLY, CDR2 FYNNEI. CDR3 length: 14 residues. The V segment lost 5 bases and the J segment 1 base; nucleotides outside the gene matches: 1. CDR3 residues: CASSTSGRSYEQYF. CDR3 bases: TGTGCCAGCAGTACTAGCGGGAGATCCTACGAGCAGTACTTC.

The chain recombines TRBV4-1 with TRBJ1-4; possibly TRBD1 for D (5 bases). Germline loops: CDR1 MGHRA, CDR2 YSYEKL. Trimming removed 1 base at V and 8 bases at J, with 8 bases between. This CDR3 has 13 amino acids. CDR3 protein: CASSQVTGEKLFF. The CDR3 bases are TGCGCCAGCAGCCAAGTTACAGGAGAAAAACTGTTTTTT.

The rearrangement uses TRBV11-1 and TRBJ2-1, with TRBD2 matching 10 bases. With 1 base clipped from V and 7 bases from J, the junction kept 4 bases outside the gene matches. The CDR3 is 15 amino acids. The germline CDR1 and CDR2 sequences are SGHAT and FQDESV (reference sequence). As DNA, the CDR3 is TGTGCCAGCAGCTTAGTGACTAGCGGGTCAAATGAGCAGTTCTTC. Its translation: CASSLVTSGSNEQFF.

The DNA for the CDR3 is TGTGCCACCAGCAGAGGAAAGAGAGATACGCAGTATTTT. The encoded protein is CATSRGKRDTQYF. V usage is TRBV15 and J usage is TRBJ2-3; D gene unclear. The CDR3 totals 13 residues. Germline CDR1 reads LNHNV; CDR2 reads YYDKDF (reference sequence). With 1 base removed from V and 5 bases from J, the gap between germline ends came to 7 bases.

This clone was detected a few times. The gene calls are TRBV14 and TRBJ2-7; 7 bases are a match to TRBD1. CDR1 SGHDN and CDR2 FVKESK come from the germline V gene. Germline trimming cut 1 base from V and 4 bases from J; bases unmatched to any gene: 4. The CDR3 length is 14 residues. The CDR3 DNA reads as TGTGCCAGCAGCCAAGGACAGGGTTTTTACGAGCAGTACTTC. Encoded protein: CASSQGQGFYEQYF.

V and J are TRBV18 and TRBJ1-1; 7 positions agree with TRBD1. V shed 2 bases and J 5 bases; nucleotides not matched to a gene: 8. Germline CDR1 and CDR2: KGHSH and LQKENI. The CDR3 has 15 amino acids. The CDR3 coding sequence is TGTGCCAGCTCACCAGCCCACAGGGGTGGAACTGAAGCTTTCTTT. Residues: CASSPAHRGGTEAFF.

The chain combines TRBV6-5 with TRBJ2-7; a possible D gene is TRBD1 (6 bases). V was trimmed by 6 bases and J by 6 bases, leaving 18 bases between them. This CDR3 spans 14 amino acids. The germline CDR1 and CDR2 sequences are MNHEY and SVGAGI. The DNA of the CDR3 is TGTGCCAGCAGACGGACACCACAGGGATTCGAGCAGTACTTC. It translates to CASRRTPQGFEQYF.

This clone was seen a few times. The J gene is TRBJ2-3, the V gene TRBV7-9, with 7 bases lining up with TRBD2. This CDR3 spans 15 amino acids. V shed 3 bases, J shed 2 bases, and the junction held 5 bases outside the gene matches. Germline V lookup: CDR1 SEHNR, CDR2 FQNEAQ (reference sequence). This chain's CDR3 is CASSLTSPTTDTQYF. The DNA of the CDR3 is TGTGCCAGCAGCTTGACTAGCCCTACCACAGATACGCAGTATTTT.

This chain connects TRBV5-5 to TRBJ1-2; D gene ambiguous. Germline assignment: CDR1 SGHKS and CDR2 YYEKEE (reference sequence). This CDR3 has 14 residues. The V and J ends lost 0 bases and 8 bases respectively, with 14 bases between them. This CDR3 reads CASSLERSTGGYTF. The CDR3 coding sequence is TGTGCCAGCAGCTTGGAGCGGTCAACCGGCGGCTACACCTTC.

CDR3: CASSQSAAGTGASWGNQPQHF. Written as DNA, the CDR3 is TGCGCCAGCAGCCAGTCGGCGGCGGGGACAGGGGCTTCTTGGGGCAATCAGCCCCAGCATTTT. This sequence joins TRBV4-1 and TRBJ1-5; 10 positions match TRBD1. Trimming at V came to 3 bases and at J to 2 bases, leaving 19 bases not matched to a gene. This CDR3 comprises 21 residues. The germline gives CDR1 MGHRA, CDR2 YSYEKL.

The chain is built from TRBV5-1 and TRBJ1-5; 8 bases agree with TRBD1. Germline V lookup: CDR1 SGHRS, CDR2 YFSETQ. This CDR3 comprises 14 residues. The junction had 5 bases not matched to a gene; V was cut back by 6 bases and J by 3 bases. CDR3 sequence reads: CASKGQGNNQPQHF. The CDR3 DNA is TGCGCCAGCAAAGGACAGGGAAACAATCAGCCCCAGCATTTT.

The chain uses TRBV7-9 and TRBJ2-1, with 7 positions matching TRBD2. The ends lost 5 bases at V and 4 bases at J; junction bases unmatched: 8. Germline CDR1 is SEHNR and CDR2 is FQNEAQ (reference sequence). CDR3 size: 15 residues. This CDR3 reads CASSPSGEYYNEQFF. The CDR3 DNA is TGTGCCAGCAGCCCGAGCGGGGAGTATTACAATGAGCAGTTCTTC.

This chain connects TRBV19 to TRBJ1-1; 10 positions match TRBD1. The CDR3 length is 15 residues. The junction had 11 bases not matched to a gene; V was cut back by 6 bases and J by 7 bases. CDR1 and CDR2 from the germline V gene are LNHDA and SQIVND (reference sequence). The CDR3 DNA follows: TGTGCCAGTAGGGGGACAGGGGATCTTCATGGTGAAGCTTTCTTT. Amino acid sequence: CASRGTGDLHGEAFF.